This T cell receptor beta chain was sequenced in a study of blood T cells in healthy people across ages. The study, taken as a whole, reports: From one million sequenced T cells, diversity estimates were lower bounds. Aged donors had fewer naive CD4+ cells and lower diversity than long-lived donors.

This clonotype was picked up many times. Its matching antigen is unknown. Then a second PCR, running roughly 7 to 11 cycles, was carried out with a sample-barcoded 5' primer and a J-beta primer mix. TCRdb processed the 5' RACE reads anew with MiXCR; each CDR3 protein has one entry. This table holds roughly 900,000 distinct CDR3 sequences, 25% to 30% found once. CDR3 length equals 14 residues. V was clipped by 1 base and J by 7 bases, with 14 bases between them. Germline V gene sequence: CDR1 SGHTA, CDR2 FQGNSA. At least 7 million PBMCs were isolated per sample. RNA extraction gave at least 5 micrograms of total RNA per sample.

The sequenced sample consisted of blood. This TCR was recovered from a woman aged 80 or over in good health. The rearrangement uses TRBV7-2 and TRBJ2-7, with D possibly matching TRBD2 (5 bases). The CDR3 DNA sequence: TGTGCCAGCAGCTTAGTCGCCGGGAATGGGGAGCAGTACTTC. Translated: CASSLVAGNGEQYF. The full variable domain, its missing parts supplied by reference TRBV7-2 and TRBJ2-7, is GAGVSQSPSNKVTEKGKDVELRCDPISGHTALYWYRQSLGQGLEFLIYFQGNSAPDKSGLPSDRFSAERTGGSVSTLTIQRTQQEDSAVYLCASSLVAGNGEQYFGPGTRLTVT.